The T cell receptor (beta chain) under discussion was sequenced for a study of low-dose radiotherapy and immunotherapy resistance in tumors. Across the whole study: The fractionation for Cohort 1 was 0.5 Gy per fraction every 2 weeks, totaling 6.5 Gy. On a schedule of every two weeks, intravenous cyclophosphamide at a dose of 200 mg/m2 was delivered one day before each radiation and immunotherapy administration.

This clonotype has at least ten counts. Trimming took 7 bases from V and 1 from J; bases not matched to a gene: 2. Germline V gives CDR1 MNHEY, CDR2 SMNVEV (reference sequence). The CDR3 sequence is 13 residues long. Time point given: after trial treatment. Stated treatment: LDRT plus nivolumab, ipilimumab, low-dose cyclophosphamide and aspirin (RACIN trial). Donors were given nivolumab, ipilimumab, aspirin, low-dose cyclophosphamide and low-dose radiotherapy. Covering alpha and beta chains, TRAV- and TRBV-specific primers were used for the first-strand cDNA. Amplification of TCRs used a constant-region primer and V-primer adapter for around 18 PCR cycles. By in vitro transcription, the isolated mRNA was amplified. TCRdb reanalysed the reads using MiXCR and keeps one entry per CDR3 protein. The sample holds around 80,000 distinct CDR3 sequences; around a sixth are singletons and the top ten take roughly 1.4%.

This sequence joins TRBV27 and TRBJ2-3; 7 bases fit TRBD1. The sequencing here drew on PBMCs, taken after low-dose radiotherapy plus immunotherapy. This receptor was taken from a male donor with prostate cancer. CDR3 loop: CASTDRRTDTQYF. The DNA of the CDR3 is TGTGCCAGCACGGACAGGCGCACAGATACGCAGTATTTT.